This T cell receptor beta chain emerged from a study of blood T cell repertoires in COVID-19. Generated by immunoSEQ multiplex PCR, the TCRdb table keeps only in-frame clones and is missing some. This sample yields 200,000 to 250,000 clones, of which 86% are seen a single time; 9.5% to 13% belongs to the top ten. CDR1 is LGHDT and CDR2 is YNNKEL in the germline V gene (reference sequence). CDR3 size: 15 residues. Trimming cost V 1 base and J 4 bases, with 8 bases left between them. The sample comprised peripheral blood. This sequence originates from a woman in her fifties or sixties with COVID-19, enrolled during active disease. The genes are TRBV3-1 (or the pseudogene TRBV3-2) and TRBJ2-6; D gene uncertain. The CDR3 DNA follows: TGTGCCAGCAGCCAAGGGGCTTCGGGGGCCAACGTCCTGACTTTC. Its protein is CASSQGASGANVLTF.